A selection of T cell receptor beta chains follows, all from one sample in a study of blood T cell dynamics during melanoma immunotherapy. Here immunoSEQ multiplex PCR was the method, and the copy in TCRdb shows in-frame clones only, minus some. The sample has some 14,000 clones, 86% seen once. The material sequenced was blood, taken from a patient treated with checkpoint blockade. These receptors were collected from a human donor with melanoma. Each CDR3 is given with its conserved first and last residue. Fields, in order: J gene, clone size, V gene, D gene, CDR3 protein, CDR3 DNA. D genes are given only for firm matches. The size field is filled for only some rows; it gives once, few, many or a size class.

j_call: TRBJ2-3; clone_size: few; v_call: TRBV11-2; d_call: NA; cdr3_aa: CASSPLSVSTDTQYF; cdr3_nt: TGTGCCAGCAGCCCCCTCAGCGTTAGCACAGATACGCAGTATTTT
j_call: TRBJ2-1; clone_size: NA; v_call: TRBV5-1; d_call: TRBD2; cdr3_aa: CASSLGLAGGLEQFF; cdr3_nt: TGCGCCAGCAGCCTGGGACTAGCGGGGGGGCTAGAGCAGTTCTTC
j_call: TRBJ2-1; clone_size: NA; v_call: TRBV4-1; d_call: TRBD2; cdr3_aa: CASSQEQRGSSYNEQFF; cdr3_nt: TGCGCCAGCAGCCAAGAGCAGCGGGGGAGCTCCTACAATGAGCAGTTCTTC
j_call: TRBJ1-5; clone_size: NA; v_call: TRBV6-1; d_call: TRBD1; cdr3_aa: CASSASRSDRGNQPQHF; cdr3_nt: TGTGCCAGCAGTGCGTCCCGCTCGGACAGGGGGAATCAGCCCCAGCATTTT
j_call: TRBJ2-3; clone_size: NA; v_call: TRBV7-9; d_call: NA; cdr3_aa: CASSLKGVKDTQYF; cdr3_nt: TGTGCCAGCAGCTTAAAAGGGGTCAAAGATACGCAGTATTTT
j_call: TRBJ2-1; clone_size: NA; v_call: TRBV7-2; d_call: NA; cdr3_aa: CASSQQVSSYNEQFF; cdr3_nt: TGTGCCAGCAGCCAGCAGGTCAGCTCCTACAATGAGCAGTTCTTC
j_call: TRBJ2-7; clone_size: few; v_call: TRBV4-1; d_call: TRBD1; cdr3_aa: CASSQPPPGQGADEQYF; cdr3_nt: TGCGCCAGCAGCCAACCACCTCCGGGACAGGGGGCTGACGAGCAGTACTTC
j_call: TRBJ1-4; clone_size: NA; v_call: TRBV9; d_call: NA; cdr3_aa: CASSPQGATNEKLFF; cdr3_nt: TGTGCCAGCAGTCCCCAGGGAGCAACTAATGAAAAACTGTTTTTT
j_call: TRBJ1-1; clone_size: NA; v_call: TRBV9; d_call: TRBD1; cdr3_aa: CASSAQGSTEAFF; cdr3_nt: TGTGCCAGCAGCGCACAGGGGAGCACTGAAGCTTTCTTT
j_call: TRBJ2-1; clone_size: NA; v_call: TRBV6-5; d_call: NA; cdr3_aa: CASKTPGDNEQFF; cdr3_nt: TGTGCCAGCAAGACCCCCGGGGACAATGAGCAGTTCTTC
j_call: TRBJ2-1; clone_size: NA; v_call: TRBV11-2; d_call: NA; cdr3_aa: CASSVRGYNEQFF; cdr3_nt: TGTGCCAGCAGCGTCCGGGGATACAATGAGCAGTTCTTC
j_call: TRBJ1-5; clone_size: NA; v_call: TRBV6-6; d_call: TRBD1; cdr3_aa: CASSSQGVYQPQHF; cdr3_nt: TGTGCCAGCAGTTCACAGGGGGTATATCAGCCCCAGCATTTT
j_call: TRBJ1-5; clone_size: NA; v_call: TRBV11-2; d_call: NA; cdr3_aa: CASSSGGGQNQPQHF; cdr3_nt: TGTGCCAGCAGCTCGGGCGGGGGGCAGAATCAGCCCCAGCATTTT
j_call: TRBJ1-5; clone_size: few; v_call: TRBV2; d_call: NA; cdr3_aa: CASGRDSNQPQHF; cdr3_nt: TGTGCCAGCGGCCGGGACAGCAATCAGCCCCAGCATTTT
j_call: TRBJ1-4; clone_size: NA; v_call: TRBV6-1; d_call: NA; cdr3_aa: CASSEAYGENEKLFF; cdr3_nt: TGTGCCAGCAGTGAAGCATACGGGGAAAATGAAAAACTGTTTTTT
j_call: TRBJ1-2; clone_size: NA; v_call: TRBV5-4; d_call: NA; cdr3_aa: CASSPRHGPSGYTF; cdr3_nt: TGTGCCAGCAGCCCCAGACACGGGCCTTCTGGCTACACCTTC
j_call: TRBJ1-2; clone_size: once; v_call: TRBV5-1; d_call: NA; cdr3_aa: CASSPGGGLGYGYTF; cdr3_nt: TGCGCCAGCAGCCCTGGTGGTGGCCTTGGGTATGGCTACACCTTC
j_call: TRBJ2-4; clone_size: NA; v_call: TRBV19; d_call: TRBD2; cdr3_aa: CASSDAGGDKNIQYF; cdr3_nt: TGTGCCAGTAGTGATGCGGGGGGGGACAAAAACATTCAGTACTTC
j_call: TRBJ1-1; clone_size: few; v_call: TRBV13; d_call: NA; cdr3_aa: CASSVDKTEAFF; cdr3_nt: TGTGCCAGCAGCGTCGACAAAACTGAAGCTTTCTTT
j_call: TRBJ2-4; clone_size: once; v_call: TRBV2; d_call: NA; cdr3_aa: CASSDRGLNIQYF; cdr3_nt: TGTGCCAGCAGTGATCGGGGTCTCAACATTCAGTACTTC
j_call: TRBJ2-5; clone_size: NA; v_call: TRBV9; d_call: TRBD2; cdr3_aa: CASSPQGLAGGPLGTQYF; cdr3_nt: TGTGCCAGCAGCCCACAGGGACTAGCGGGGGGGCCTCTTGGGACCCAGTACTTC
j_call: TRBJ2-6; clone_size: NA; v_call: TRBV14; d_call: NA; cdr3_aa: CASSQIIGSGANVLTF; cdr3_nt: TGTGCCAGCAGCCAAATTATAGGCTCTGGGGCCAACGTCCTGACTTTC
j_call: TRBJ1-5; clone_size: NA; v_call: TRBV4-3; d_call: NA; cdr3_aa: CASSQDRGLNQPQHF; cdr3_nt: TGCGCCAGCAGCCAAGATCGTGGGTTAAATCAGCCCCAGCATTTT
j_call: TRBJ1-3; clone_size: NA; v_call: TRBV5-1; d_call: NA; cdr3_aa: CASSLGQANTIYF; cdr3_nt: TGCGCCAGCAGCTTGGGACAGGCAAACACCATATATTTT
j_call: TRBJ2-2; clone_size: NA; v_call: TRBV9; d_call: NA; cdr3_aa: CASSVGGSNTGELFF; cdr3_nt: TGTGCCAGCAGCGTAGGAGGGTCGAACACCGGGGAGCTGTTTTTT
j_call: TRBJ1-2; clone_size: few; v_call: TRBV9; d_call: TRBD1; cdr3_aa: CASSVGTGDYGYTF; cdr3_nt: TGTGCCAGCAGCGTGGGGACAGGGGACTATGGCTACACCTTC
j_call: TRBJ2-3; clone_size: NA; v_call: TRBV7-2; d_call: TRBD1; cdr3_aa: CASSLTGGTDTQYF; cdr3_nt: TGTGCCAGCAGCCTGACAGGGGGCACAGATACGCAGTATTTT
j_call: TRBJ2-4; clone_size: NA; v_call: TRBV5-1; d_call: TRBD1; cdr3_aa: CASSRGTENIQYF; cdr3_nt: TGCGCCAGCAGCAGAGGGACAGAAAACATTCAGTACTTC
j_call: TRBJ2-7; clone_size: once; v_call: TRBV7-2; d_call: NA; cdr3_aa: CASSLGARNYEQYF; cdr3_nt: TGTGCCAGCAGCTTAGGGGCTAGAAACTACGAGCAGTACTTC
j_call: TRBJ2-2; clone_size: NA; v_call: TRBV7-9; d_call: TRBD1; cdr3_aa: CASSLATGRNTGELFF; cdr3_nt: TGTGCCAGCAGCTTAGCGACAGGGCGGAACACCGGGGAGCTGTTTTTT
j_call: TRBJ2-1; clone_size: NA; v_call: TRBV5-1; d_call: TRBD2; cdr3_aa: CASTVAPGRDNEQFF; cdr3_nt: TGCGCCAGCACAGTCGCCCCGGGGAGGGACAATGAGCAGTTCTTC
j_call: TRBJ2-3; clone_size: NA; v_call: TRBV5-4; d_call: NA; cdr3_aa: CASSLGGLSTDTQYF; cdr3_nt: TGTGCCAGCAGCTTGGGAGGGCTTAGCACAGATACGCAGTATTTT
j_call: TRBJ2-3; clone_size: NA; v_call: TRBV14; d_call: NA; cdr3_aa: CASSSQWGKAPDTQYF; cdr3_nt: TGTGCCAGCAGTTCCCAATGGGGGAAGGCCCCAGATACGCAGTATTTT
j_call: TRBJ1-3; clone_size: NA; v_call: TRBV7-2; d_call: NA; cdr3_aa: CASSLSVGTGNTIYF; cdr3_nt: TGTGCCAGCAGCTTATCCGTTGGGACTGGAAACACCATATATTTT